These 23 T cell receptor beta chains originate from one sample sequenced in a study of T cell responses to AZD1222 COVID-19 vaccine. This table comes from immunoSEQ multiplex PCR, and its TCRdb copy is limited to in-frame clones, with some not included. The table includes around 130,000 clones, 70% to 90% detected once. The sample was peripheral blood, taken 28 days after the second AZD1222 dose. These receptor sequences come from an adult who received the AZD1222 COVID-19 vaccine.

The chain combines TRBV5-4 with TRBJ1-2; D remains unclear. There are 12 residues in the CDR3. Trimming left V 0 bases short and J 7 bases short, with 7 bases between. Germline V gene data show CDR1 as SGHNT and CDR2 as YYREEE (reference sequence). The CDR3 sequence: CASSLGGVGYTF. The CDR3 DNA reads as TGTGCCAGCAGCTTGGGTGGGGTTGGCTACACCTTC. Together with reference TRBV5-4 and TRBJ1-2, the CDR3 gives the full variable domain: ETGVTQSPTHLIKTRGQQVTLRCSSQSGHNTVSWYQQALGQGPQFIFQYYREEENGRGNFPPRFSGLQFPNYSSELNVNALELDDSALYLCASSLGGVGYTFGSGTRLTVV.

The chain couples TRBV7-9 to TRBJ2-2; D remains ambiguous. Germline V lookup: CDR1 SEHNR, CDR2 FQNEAQ (reference sequence). The CDR3 extends over 16 amino acids. Trimming left V 2 bases short and J 1 base short, with 11 bases between. The CDR3 DNA reads as TGTGCCAGCAGCTTATTGAAGGTCAGGAACACCGGGGAGCTGTTTTTT. Protein product: CASSLLKVRNTGELFF.

V is TRBV4-1 and J is TRBJ1-5; D ambiguous. Germline V gives CDR1 MGHRA, CDR2 YSYEKL. The V gene lost 5 bases and the J gene lost 2 bases, with 7 bases spanning the gap. The CDR3 has 13 amino acids. The CDR3 region is CASSVGGNQPQHF. As DNA, the CDR3 is TGCGCCAGCAGCGTCGGGGGCAATCAGCCCCAGCATTTT.

The V call is TRBV10-3, the J call TRBJ2-3, with D perhaps matching TRBD1 (5 bases). Germline CDR1 and CDR2: ENHRY and SYGVKD. The CDR3 consists of 14 residues. V was trimmed by 1 base and J by 5 bases, leaving 10 bases between them. The CDR3 is CAISELQAEDTQYF. The CDR3 DNA follows: TGTGCCATCAGTGAGTTACAGGCGGAAGATACGCAGTATTTT.

The V call is TRBV11-2, the J call TRBJ2-7; tentatively, D is TRBD2 (6 bases). The ends were cut back, 2 bases at V and 3 bases at J, with 14 bases in the middle. From germline, CDR1 is SGHAT and CDR2 FQNNGV. The CDR3 spans 15 residues. The CDR3 spells CASSLYASEIYEQYF. CDR3 bases: TGTGCCAGCAGCTTATATGCTAGCGAAATCTACGAGCAGTACTTC.

The genes are TRBV27 and TRBJ1-1; D is undetermined. Trimming pared 2 bases from V and 7 bases from J, leaving 11 bases between. The CDR3 length is 13 residues. Germline V gene sequence: CDR1 MNHEY, CDR2 SMNVEV (reference sequence). The CDR3: CASSLDVFGEAFF. DNA of the CDR3: TGTGCCAGCAGTTTAGATGTGTTTGGTGAAGCTTTCTTT.

Regarding this clone: Other DNA sequences in this specimen translate into the identical CDR3. This chain uses TRBV12-3 or TRBV12-4 with TRBJ2-3; D ambiguous. The CDR3 runs 13 residues. The V gene lost 6 bases and the J gene lost 4 bases, with 11 bases spanning the gap. CDR3 coding DNA: TGTGCCAGCAGAACTCGGGCCGCAGATACGCAGTATTTT. Translating gives CASRTRAADTQYF.

This chain joins TRBV7-9 and TRBJ2-1, with D maybe TRBD2 (6 bases). Trimming took 5 bases from V and 4 from J, leaving 18 bases between them. The CDR3 consists of 16 residues. Germline V gene lookup returns CDR1 SEHNR and CDR2 FQNEAQ (reference sequence). CDR3 DNA: TGTGCCAGCAGCCCGCGGGAAGGGGCCCCTTACAATGAGCAGTTCTTC. This gives the protein CASSPREGAPYNEQFF.

A note on this clone: The sample holds other DNA sequences that translate to the same CDR3. The chain has TRBV5-1 and TRBJ2-5, with a weak D call TRBD2 (6 bases). The germline CDR1 and CDR2 sequences are SGHRS and YFSETQ. The CDR3 extends over 13 amino acids. The V end lost 2 bases, the J end lost 4 bases, and 9 bases lay between the germline ends. Written as DNA, the CDR3 is TGCGCCAGCAGCTTTCGGGACTTAGAGACCCAGTACTTC. It translates to CASSFRDLETQYF.

This clone was observed once. The gene calls are TRBV5-1 and TRBJ1-2, with 7 bases that match TRBD1. The CDR3 length is 15 residues. Trimming took 1 base from V and 5 from J; bases not matched to a gene: 8. CDR1 SGHRS and CDR2 YFSETQ come from the germline V gene. The CDR3 nucleotides are TGCGCCAGCAGCTTGACAGGGGCTTCAAGGTATGGCTACACCTTC. Translation: CASSLTGASRYGYTF.

The chain carries TRBV10-3 and TRBJ1-1, with a weak D call TRBD1 (5 bases). Between the trimmed V and J ends, which lost 7 bases and 7 bases, there was a span of 19 bases. CDR3 length: 14 residues. CDR1 is ENHRY and CDR2 is SYGVKD in the germline V gene. The CDR3, as DNA: TGTGCCATCAACCCCACGACAGATCAGGGTGAAGCTTTCTTT. The encoded protein is CAINPTTDQGEAFF.

The chain recombines TRBV15 with TRBJ2-3; 8 bases line up with TRBD2. The germline V gene encodes CDR1 LNHNV and CDR2 YYDKDF (reference sequence). After removal of 0 bases from V and 4 bases from J, the junction contained 6 bases not matched to a gene. The CDR3 runs to 16 residues. This chain's CDR3 is CATSRDHGRVADTQYF. The DNA of the CDR3 is TGTGCCACCAGCAGAGATCACGGGAGGGTCGCAGATACGCAGTATTTT.

The chain combines TRBV19 with TRBJ1-5; 9 nucleotides line up with TRBD1. The CDR3 totals 13 residues. CDR1 and CDR2 (germline): LNHDA, SQIVND (reference sequence). J gave up 6 bases and V 6 bases, and 3 bases lay outside the gene matches. CDR3 protein: CASSGTGSQPQHF. The CDR3 nucleotides read TGTGCCAGTAGCGGGACAGGGAGTCAGCCCCAGCATTTT.

The V gene is TRBV2, the J gene TRBJ1-5; a possible D gene is TRBD1 (5 bases). The CDR3 spans 13 residues. Trimming took off 8 bases at V and 5 bases at J, with 13 bases between the two ends. Germline V gene sequence: CDR1 SNHLY, CDR2 FYNNEI. In DNA, the CDR3 is TGTGCCAGCGGGGGAGGGATGTATCAGCCCCAGCATTTT. Translation gives CASGGGMYQPQHF.

V usage is TRBV6-1 and J usage is TRBJ2-7; 7 positions match TRBD2. Looked up from germline, CDR1 is MNHNS and CDR2 is SASEGT. This CDR3 has 17 amino acids. Trimming cost V 1 base and J 3 bases; bases outside gene matches: 12. The CDR3 reads CASSEVLNGGSIYEQYF. The CDR3 DNA is TGTGCCAGCAGTGAAGTATTGAACGGCGGGAGTATCTACGAGCAGTACTTC.

This clone was detected only once. The chain joins TRBV5-1 to TRBJ1-1; the D is unclear. V was clipped by 0 bases and J by 0 bases, with 12 bases between them. Germline CDR1 is SGHRS and CDR2 is YFSETQ. CDR3 length equals 16 residues. CDR3 in amino acids: CASSLGETYMNTEAFF. CDR3 in DNA: TGCGCCAGCAGCTTGGGAGAGACCTATATGAACACTGAAGCTTTCTTT.

There are a few counts of this clone. V and J are TRBV11-3 and TRBJ1-1; 8 bases map to TRBD1. The CDR3 runs 13 residues. Germline assignment: CDR1 SGHNT and CDR2 YENEEA. J gave up 7 bases and V 6 bases, and 7 bases lay outside the gene matches. In DNA form, the CDR3 reads TGTGCCAGCAGATACTCAGGGGGCGTTGAAGCTTTCTTT. Its translation is CASRYSGGVEAFF.

The J gene is TRBJ2-7, the V gene TRBV2; TRBD1 aligns across 7 bases. The CDR3 is made up of 13 amino acids. V lost 9 bases to trimming and J lost 4 bases; unmatched junction nucleotides: 9. CDR1 is SNHLY, CDR2 FYNNEI, per germline. DNA for the CDR3: TGTGCCAGAAACGCAGAGGGGGCTTACGAGCAGTACTTC. Protein sequence: CARNAEGAYEQYF.

This clone has just one count. The gene calls are TRBV5-5 and TRBJ1-2, with D possibly matching TRBD1 (5 bases). V gave up 4 bases and J gave up 5 bases, with 12 bases separating them. The CDR3 is 13 residues long. The V gene's germline CDR1 is SGHKS and CDR2 YYEKEE (reference sequence). This chain's CDR3 is CASSNGRDYGYTF. In nucleotides, the CDR3 is TGTGCCAGCAGCAACGGCAGGGATTATGGCTACACCTTC.

The J gene is TRBJ1-3, the V gene TRBV18, with D tentatively TRBD1 (6 bases). This CDR3 is 17 amino acids long. Germline V gene sequence: CDR1 KGHSH, CDR2 LQKENI. Trimming took 3 bases from V and 0 from J, leaving 15 bases between them. The CDR3 DNA reads TGTGCCAGCTCACCTAGGACGGGGGCCCACTCTGGAAACACCATATATTTT. This gives the protein CASSPRTGAHSGNTIYF.

The chain is built from TRBV11-2 and TRBJ1-6; D gene uncertain. Between the trimmed V and J ends, which lost 5 bases and 11 bases, there was a span of 10 bases. The CDR3 sequence is 12 residues long. Germline V gives CDR1 SGHAT, CDR2 FQNNGV. The CDR3 protein is CASSRVEPPLHF. CDR3 nucleotide sequence: TGTGCCAGCAGCCGGGTAGAGCCACCCCTCCACTTT.

J is TRBJ1-2 and V is TRBV7-9; 8 bases map to TRBD1. Germline CDR1 reads SEHNR; CDR2 reads FQNEAQ (reference sequence). The CDR3 is 17 residues long. Trimming removed 5 bases from V and 3 bases from J; junction bases left unmatched: 14. The CDR3 DNA reads TGTGCCAGCAGCAATCATCGCGACAGGGGTACGGACTATGGCTACACCTTC. This translates into CASSNHRDRGTDYGYTF.

The sample holds one count of this clone. The rearrangement joins TRBV6-5 to TRBJ1-1; weak D call: TRBD1 (6 bases). Per germline, CDR1 MNHEY and CDR2 SVGAGI. The CDR3 loop spans 13 amino acids. V shed 10 bases and J shed 4 bases, with 16 bases lying between them. The CDR3 DNA is TGTGCCATCTCAAGGGGGTGGGGCACTGAAGCTTTCTTT. As protein: CAISRGWGTEAFF.